A selection of T cell receptor beta chains follows, all from one sample in a study of blood T cells in healthy people across ages. Using its own MiXCR run on the 5' RACE reads, TCRdb lists one record per CDR3 protein. Seen here are around 990,000 distinct CDR3 sequences, 20% to 25% observed once, and the top ten hold approximately 0.75%. These same data were also listed under a study on T cells of mothers and their children.

Material: blood. The receptors originated from a girl aged 2-9 years in good health. Each CDR3 is given with its conserved first and last residue. Each record gives: clone size, J gene, D gene, V gene, CDR3 DNA, CDR3 protein. The D gene is left open where the match is weak. Clone size, where shown, is once, few, many, or a class for clones that have expanded.

abundance: few; j_gene: TRBJ1-1; d_gene: NA; v_gene: TRBV12-3/TRBV12-4; CDR3nt: TGTGCCAGCAGCAGAGTCATGAACACTGAAGCTTTCTTT; CDR3aa: CASSRVMNTEAFF
abundance: many; j_gene: TRBJ1-4; d_gene: TRBD1; v_gene: TRBV24-1; CDR3nt: TGTGCCACCTCAGGGGGCACTAATGAAAAACTGTTTTTT; CDR3aa: CATSGGTNEKLFF
abundance: NA; j_gene: TRBJ1-4; d_gene: TRBD1; v_gene: TRBV11-2; CDR3nt: TGTGCCAGCAGTAGAGAAGGACAGGGAAAACTGTTTTTT; CDR3aa: CASSREGQGKLFF
abundance: NA; j_gene: TRBJ1-5; d_gene: NA; v_gene: TRBV4-1; CDR3nt: TGCGCCAGCAGCCAAGGGGGAGACGGAACAAATCAGCCCCAGCATTTT; CDR3aa: CASSQGGDGTNQPQHF
abundance: few; j_gene: TRBJ2-1; d_gene: NA; v_gene: TRBV29-1; CDR3nt: TGCAGCGGGAGGGGGGGTTCGAATGAGCAGTTCTTC; CDR3aa: CSGRGGSNEQFF
abundance: few; j_gene: TRBJ2-3; d_gene: NA; v_gene: TRBV7-6; CDR3nt: TGTGCCAGCAGCTTTCCTCCCGGGACATCGACAGATACGCAGTATTTT; CDR3aa: CASSFPPGTSTDTQYF
abundance: NA; j_gene: TRBJ2-5; d_gene: TRBD2; v_gene: TRBV5-5; CDR3nt: TGTGCCAGCAGCTTGTCGGGAGGAAGGGATGAGACCCAGTACTTC; CDR3aa: CASSLSGGRDETQYF
abundance: NA; j_gene: TRBJ2-5; d_gene: NA; v_gene: TRBV20-1; CDR3nt: TGCAGTGCTGGGGCGGGGGCAAGTCCACAAGAGACCCAGTACTTC; CDR3aa: CSAGAGASPQETQYF
abundance: NA; j_gene: TRBJ2-1; d_gene: NA; v_gene: TRBV7-9; CDR3nt: TGTGCCAGCAGCTTATCGCGTCTGATGGTCTCCTACAATGAGCAGTTCTTC; CDR3aa: CASSLSRLMVSYNEQFF
abundance: few; j_gene: TRBJ2-2; d_gene: NA; v_gene: TRBV6-2/TRBV6-3; CDR3nt: TGTGCCAGCAGACAAGGCGAGGAGCTGTTTTTT; CDR3aa: CASRQGEELFF
abundance: NA; j_gene: TRBJ1-1; d_gene: NA; v_gene: TRBV7-8; CDR3nt: TGTGCCAGCAGCTGGGGGGGCAATGAAGCTTTCTTT; CDR3aa: CASSWGGNEAFF
abundance: few; j_gene: TRBJ2-7; d_gene: NA; v_gene: TRBV20-1; CDR3nt: TGCAGTGCAAAGGGTGACTCCTACGAGCAGTACTTC; CDR3aa: CSAKGDSYEQYF
abundance: few; j_gene: TRBJ1-3; d_gene: NA; v_gene: TRBV18; CDR3nt: TGTGCCAGCTCACCACCGTACTACTCTGGAAACACCATATATTTT; CDR3aa: CASSPPYYSGNTIYF
abundance: few; j_gene: TRBJ2-7; d_gene: TRBD1; v_gene: TRBV4-3; CDR3nt: TGCGCCAGCAGCCGCGCCTCAGGGACAGGGGACTCCTACGAGCAGTACTTC; CDR3aa: CASSRASGTGDSYEQYF
abundance: few; j_gene: TRBJ1-4; d_gene: NA; v_gene: TRBV12-3/TRBV12-4; CDR3nt: TGTGCCAGCAGTTTAGCCCATGGGACCGAGGGAAGTGAAAAACTGTTTTTT; CDR3aa: CASSLAHGTEGSEKLFF
abundance: few; j_gene: TRBJ2-7; d_gene: NA; v_gene: TRBV20-1; CDR3nt: TGCAGTGCCATCAAGGGACTCGGGCACGAGCAGTACTTC; CDR3aa: CSAIKGLGHEQYF
abundance: NA; j_gene: TRBJ1-2; d_gene: NA; v_gene: TRBV25-1; CDR3nt: TGTGCCAGCAGTGTTCAGGGGTACTATGGCTACACCTTC; CDR3aa: CASSVQGYYGYTF
abundance: NA; j_gene: TRBJ2-5; d_gene: TRBD2; v_gene: TRBV5-1; CDR3nt: TGCGCCAGCAGCTCCCCCCCCATAGCGGGAATACAAGAGACCCAGTACTTC; CDR3aa: CASSSPPIAGIQETQYF
abundance: NA; j_gene: TRBJ2-7; d_gene: NA; v_gene: TRBV21-1; CDR3nt: TGTGCCAGCAGCAAAGTTGTGGGTACGCACAACGAGCAGTACTTC; CDR3aa: CASSKVVGTHNEQYF
abundance: few; j_gene: TRBJ2-7; d_gene: NA; v_gene: TRBV13; CDR3nt: TGTGCCAGCAGCTTAGGCAGGGCAGACACCTACGAGCAGTACTTC; CDR3aa: CASSLGRADTYEQYF
abundance: NA; j_gene: TRBJ2-1; d_gene: NA; v_gene: TRBV7-9; CDR3nt: TGTGCCAGCAGCTTGGAAAAGAACAATGAGCAGTTCTTC; CDR3aa: CASSLEKNNEQFF
abundance: NA; j_gene: TRBJ1-1; d_gene: NA; v_gene: TRBV10-3; CDR3nt: TGTGCCATCAGGATAACGGGACAGAACACTGAAGCTTTCTTT; CDR3aa: CAIRITGQNTEAFF